At least ten counts were recorded for the clone carrying this T cell receptor beta chain. Germline CDR1 is SGHNT and CDR2 is YYREEE (reference sequence). V trimming: 3 bases; J trimming: 5 bases; junction bases outside the gene matches: 15. The CDR3 totals 17 residues. Arm-PCR with iRepertoire HTBI primers amplified the CDR3 regions for these TCR beta libraries. One entry per CDR3 protein results from TCRdb running MiXCR on the multiplex PCR reads. The sample contains about 430,000 distinct CDR3 sequences, around a fifth of which appear only once. The record originates from a study of regulatory T cells in long-lasting Graves disease. The time point was: persistent/refractory GD, antithyroid drugs over 5 years with positive TRAb. The TCR library was made from RNA extracted from PBMCs.

The chain is built from TRBV5-4 and TRBJ2-5; 8 bases agree with TRBD2. This material consisted of peripheral blood mononuclear cells (PBMCs), taken when the disease was refractory, from a patient treated with antithyroid drugs. The TCR was taken from a female donor with Graves disease. Here the CDR3 reads CASSSMGSGRDRETQYF. CDR3 DNA: TGTGCCAGCAGCTCGATGGGAAGCGGGAGAGATCGGGAGACCCAGTACTTC.